This TCR beta chain appears in the sequencing data of a study of CD8 T cells in Susac syndrome. Broader study findings: The study conceded that relatively few individuals underwent its TCR sequencing and HLA analysis.

In the case of this clonotype: What it binds is not known.

Healthy donors served as the controls. They were matched for age and sex. The TEMRA cells underwent FACS enrichment, while the CD8+ and CD4+ T cells underwent negative isolation. RNA totalling roughly 0.45 to 1 ug underwent reverse transcription with random hexamers. It was immunoSEQ multiplex PCR that amplified TCR beta CDR3 across 54 Vbeta and 13 Jbeta. TCRdb processed the immunoSEQ multiplex PCR reads anew with MiXCR; each CDR3 protein has one entry. The data show fewer than 70,000 distinct CDR3 sequences, just under 95% seen once. The CDR3 extends over 12 amino acids. Trimming took 4 bases from V and 9 from J, leaving 10 bases between them. The germline CDR1 and CDR2 sequences are MNHEY and SVGAGI.

The V and J genes are TRBV6-5 and TRBJ2-1; unclear D gene. This clonotype was obtained from a human donor in good health. Sequencing was done on a sample of CD8+ T cells from PBMCs. CDR3 nucleotides: TGTGCCAGCAGTTTGGGCGGTCCTGAGCAGTTCTTC. Translated, it gives CASSLGGPEQFF.